The rows below give T cell receptor beta chains drawn from one sample of a study of T cells in Graves' hyperthyroidism and ophthalmopathy. TCRdb analysed the multiplex PCR reads with MiXCR anew, one entry per CDR3 protein. The sample includes about 110,000 distinct CDR3 sequences, roughly 15% seen only once; the top ten take 42%. Sequenced sample: blood. The receptors derive from a woman aged 50 to 60 with Graves' hyperthyroidism. The CDR3 runs from the conserved cysteine through the conserved F or W. Each record gives: clone size, D gene, V gene, J gene, CDR3 protein, CDR3 DNA. The D gene is left open where the match is weak. A row's size may be missing; if present it is once, few, many or a size class.

many	.	TRBV20-1	TRBJ1-5	CSARAAGNQPQHF	TGCAGTGCTAGAGCGGCGGGCAATCAGCCCCAGCATTTT
few	.	TRBV29-1	TRBJ1-2	CSGEVGKGGYTF	TGCAGCGGGGAGGTAGGGAAAGGCGGCTACACCTTC
.	.	TRBV5-6	TRBJ1-4	CASSLGRSRSNEKLFF	TGTGCCAGCAGCTTGGGCCGGAGCAGGAGTAATGAAAAACTGTTTTTT
many	TRBD1	TRBV12-3/TRBV12-4	TRBJ1-3	CASSHRQGGNTIYF	TGTGCCAGCAGTCATAGACAGGGTGGAAACACCATATATTTT
many	TRBD2	TRBV4-2	TRBJ2-7	CASSPVAGGSYEQYF	TGTGCCAGCAGCCCTGTGGCGGGAGGTTCATACGAGCAGTACTTC
many	.	TRBV10-3	TRBJ1-4	CAIKRGRFAEKLFF	TGTGCCATCAAAAGAGGCAGGTTCGCTGAAAAACTGTTTTTT
many	.	TRBV2	TRBJ2-1	CASSGGSGDDYNEQFF	TGTGCCAGCAGTGGCGGTTCGGGAGATGACTACAATGAGCAGTTCTTC
.	.	TRBV7-9	TRBJ2-5	CASSFQGGGGETQYF	TGTGCCAGCAGCTTCCAAGGGGGGGGTGGAGAGACCCAGTACTTC
many	.	TRBV5-1	TRBJ2-5	CARPVETKETQYF	TGCGCCAGGCCGGTCGAAACGAAAGAGACCCAGTACTTC
many	.	TRBV6-1	TRBJ1-5	CASSEAAAHYSNQPQHF	TGTGCCAGCAGTGAAGCGGCCGCCCACTATAGCAATCAGCCCCAGCATTTT
many	.	TRBV6-1	TRBJ1-1	CASSTGLLRNTEAFF	TGTGCCAGCAGTACCGGGCTGCTTAGGAACACTGAAGCTTTCTTT
many	.	TRBV19	TRBJ1-4	CASSIQRATNEKLFF	TGTGCCAGTAGTATCCAGCGAGCAACTAATGAAAAACTGTTTTTT
few	TRBD1	TRBV7-9	TRBJ1-1	CASSRQGFVNTEAFF	TGTGCCAGCAGCCGACAGGGTTTTGTGAACACTGAAGCTTTCTTT
many	TRBD2	TRBV20-1	TRBJ2-2	CSARDGAGGNTGELFF	TGCAGTGCTAGAGATGGGGCGGGAGGGAACACCGGGGAGCTGTTTTTT
many	TRBD2	TRBV5-1	TRBJ2-5	CASSSGLGETQYF	TGCGCCAGCAGCTCCGGACTAGGAGAGACCCAGTACTTC
many	TRBD1	TRBV20-1	TRBJ1-1	CSAGQTLNTEAFF	TGCAGTGCGGGACAGACCCTGAACACTGAAGCTTTCTTT
few	TRBD1	TRBV19	TRBJ2-1	CASSSRRDRGNEQFF	TGTGCCAGTAGTAGCCGTAGGGACAGGGGCAATGAGCAGTTCTTC
.	TRBD1	TRBV5-1	TRBJ2-7	CASSLGQVGDEDEQYF	TGCGCCAGCAGCCTGGGACAGGTAGGGGACGAGGACGAGCAGTACTTC
many	.	TRBV20-1	TRBJ2-7	CSARGYNSYEQYF	TGCAGTGCCAGAGGCTATAACTCCTACGAGCAGTACTTC
few	TRBD2	TRBV6-5	TRBJ2-2	CASSYSSGNAGELFF	TGTGCCAGCAGTTACTCGAGCGGGAACGCCGGGGAGCTGTTTTTT
many	.	TRBV9	TRBJ2-5	CASSVGNQGIETQYF	TGTGCCAGCAGCGTAGGCAACCAGGGTATTGAGACCCAGTACTTC
many	.	TRBV20-1	TRBJ2-2	CSARGVGLYTGELFF	TGCAGTGCTAGAGGGGTAGGGCTGTACACCGGGGAGCTGTTTTTT
many	.	TRBV11-2	TRBJ1-5	CASSAERGVGPQHF	TGTGCCAGCAGCGCGGAGCGGGGGGTCGGGCCCCAGCATTTT
many	TRBD2	TRBV10-3	TRBJ2-3	CAINPSGDTDTQYF	TGTGCCATCAATCCTAGCGGTGACACAGATACGCAGTATTTT
many	TRBD2	TRBV5-1	TRBJ2-3	CASSSGLAGVADTQYF	TGCGCCAGCAGCTCGGGACTAGCGGGAGTTGCAGATACGCAGTATTTT
many	.	TRBV7-9	TRBJ1-6	CASSFVDGTNSPLHF	TGTGCCAGCAGCTTCGTAGACGGGACTAATTCACCCCTCCACTTT
many	.	TRBV2	TRBJ2-1	CASSDRAAGAFYWFF	TGTGCCAGCAGTGATAGGGCCGCTGGGGCCTTTTACTGGTTCTTC
many	.	TRBV29-1	TRBJ2-7	CSVEDVGVGYEQYF	TGCAGCGTTGAAGATGTAGGGGTGGGGTACGAGCAGTACTTC
many	.	TRBV19	TRBJ2-3	CASSISDTQYF	TGTGCCAGTAGTATCTCGGATACGCAGTATTTT
.	TRBD2	TRBV20-1	TRBJ2-7	CSAPGTGTSGRAYEQYF	TGCAGTGCCCCCGGGACCGGGACTAGCGGGAGGGCCTACGAGCAGTACTTC
.	.	TRBV11-2	TRBJ2-1	CASSLDRRDNEQFF	TGTGCCAGCAGCTTAGATAGGAGAGACAATGAGCAGTTCTTC
many	.	TRBV5-1	TRBJ1-1	CASSLSQATHDTEAFF	TGCGCCAGCAGCTTGAGTCAGGCAACCCACGACACTGAAGCTTTCTTT
many	TRBD2	TRBV20-1	TRBJ2-1	CSANGLAGGNRDNEQFF	TGCAGTGCTAACGGACTAGCGGGAGGAAATAGGGACAATGAGCAGTTCTTC
many	TRBD2	TRBV11-1	TRBJ2-5	CASSLREGETQYF	TGTGCCAGCAGCTTACGGGAGGGGGAGACCCAGTACTTC
many	TRBD2	TRBV28	TRBJ2-4	CASTPPSGRQAKNIQYF	TGTGCCAGCACCCCCCCGAGCGGGAGGCAAGCCAAAAACATTCAGTACTTC
.	TRBD2	TRBV2	TRBJ2-7	CASNEALEASGGRANEQYF	TGTGCCAGCAATGAAGCGCTCGAAGCCTCTGGCGGGAGGGCCAATGAGCAGTACTTC
once	.	TRBV15	TRBJ1-3	CATSRTGSGNTIYF	TGTGCCACCAGCAGAACAGGCTCTGGAAACACCATATATTTT
many	.	TRBV3-1	TRBJ2-7	CASSHAYEQYF	TGTGCCAGCAGCCATGCCTACGAGCAGTACTTC
many	.	TRBV18	TRBJ2-2	CASSPPTTNTGELFF	TGTGCCAGCTCACCCCCGACGACGAACACCGGGGAGCTGTTTTTT
many	TRBD1	TRBV28	TRBJ2-7	CASSTGTASSYEQYF	TGTGCCAGCAGTACCGGGACAGCGAGCTCCTACGAGCAGTACTTC
many	TRBD1	TRBV6-2/TRBV6-3	TRBJ1-4	CASKPGQTTNEKLFF	TGTGCCAGCAAACCGGGACAGACAACTAATGAAAAACTGTTTTTT
many	.	TRBV6-5	TRBJ1-2	CASSYRDPAPYGYTF	TGTGCCAGCAGTTACCGGGACCCCGCGCCCTATGGCTACACCTTC
many	TRBD2	TRBV11-1	TRBJ2-1	CASSSTGTSGYNEQFF	TGTGCCAGCAGCAGTACCGGGACTAGCGGTTACAATGAGCAGTTCTTC
.	.	TRBV7-3	TRBJ1-5	CASSLAGNSNQPQHF	TGTGCCAGCAGCTTAGCAGGAAATAGCAATCAGCCCCAGCATTTT
many	.	TRBV11-1	TRBJ2-5	CASSLASSVQETQYF	TGTGCCAGCAGCTTAGCCTCTAGCGTCCAAGAGACCCAGTACTTC
.	.	TRBV7-2	TRBJ2-3	CASSLRGAYSTDTQYF	TGTGCCAGCAGCTTAAGAGGAGCCTACAGCACAGATACGCAGTATTTT
many	.	TRBV28	TRBJ1-1	CASSLWDWTEAFF	TGTGCCAGCAGTTTATGGGACTGGACTGAAGCTTTCTTT
many	.	TRBV6-1	TRBJ1-2	CASRRSGLQPLAF	TGTGCCAGCAGAAGATCGGGACTCCAGCCCCTTGCCTTC